Following are 7 T cell receptor beta chains from one sample sequenced in a study of blood T cell repertoires in COVID-19. Using immunoSEQ multiplex PCR, the repertoire was profiled, and TCRdb retains in-frame clones only, with some absent. The table records around 170,000 clones, 83% of them present only once. Sequences were obtained from peripheral blood. Receptors originate from a woman in her thirties or forties with acute or convalescent COVID-19.

The rearrangement links TRBV30 to TRBJ1-5; D gene ambiguous. The germline gives CDR1 GTSNPN, CDR2 SVGIG (reference sequence). Trimming took off 0 bases at V and 6 bases at J, with 12 bases between the two ends. The CDR3 is 14 residues long. CDR3 DNA: TGTGCCTGGAGTGTTTGGCCGAGCGGTCAGCCCCAGCATTTT. As protein: CAWSVWPSGQPQHF.

The genes are TRBV7-7 and TRBJ2-3; 7 positions match TRBD2. Germline CDR1 is SSHAT and CDR2 is FNYEAQ (reference sequence). The CDR3 is made up of 15 amino acids. The V and J ends lost 5 bases and 1 base, in that order; junction bases with no gene match: 6. The CDR3 nucleotides read TGTGCCAGCAGCCCAGGCCGGGAGGGCACAGATACGCAGTATTTT. Translation gives CASSPGREGTDTQYF.

The chain joins TRBV19 to TRBJ2-2; tentative D call: TRBD2 (6 bases). The V gene's germline CDR1 is LNHDA and CDR2 SQIVND (reference sequence). The length of the CDR3 is 15 residues. The V gene lost 5 bases and the J gene lost 1 base, with 11 bases spanning the gap. This CDR3 is CASSSPGENTGELFF. Written as DNA, the CDR3 is TGTGCCAGTAGTTCGCCGGGAGAGAACACCGGGGAGCTGTTTTTT.

This clone was recorded only once. This sequence joins TRBV6-2 or TRBV6-3 and TRBJ2-1; 10 bases fit TRBD2. CDR1 MNHEY and CDR2 SVGEGT come from the germline V gene. The trim removed 3 bases at V and 1 base at J, leaving 12 bases unmatched. CDR3 length: 19 amino acids. The CDR3 is CASSYSPHGSGGSYNEQFF. DNA for the CDR3: TGTGCCAGCAGTTATAGTCCCCATGGTAGCGGGGGGTCCTACAATGAGCAGTTCTTC.

CDR3 nucleotide sequence: TGTGCCAGCAGATACGGGGGGGCCCTTGGGACCCTCCACTTT. Translating it yields CASRYGGALGTLHF. This chain connects TRBV27 to TRBJ1-6, with D maybe TRBD1 (6 bases). The CDR3 runs to 14 residues. V dropped 6 bases and J dropped 14 bases, with 20 bases sitting between them. In germline, CDR1 is MNHEY, CDR2 SMNVEV (reference sequence).

The chain links TRBV29-1 to TRBJ1-2, with 8 bases lining up with TRBD1. Germline CDR1 and CDR2: SQVTM and ANQGSEA. J was trimmed by 1 base and V by 5 bases; bases with no gene match: 6. This CDR3 contains 14 residues. DNA of the CDR3: TGCAGCGTTATAGGACAGGGAATTAACTATGGCTACACCTTC. Translation: CSVIGQGINYGYTF.

The genes are TRBV5-1 and TRBJ1-1, with D possibly matching TRBD1 (6 bases). V gave up 4 bases and J gave up 5 bases, with 21 bases separating them. The germline V gene encodes CDR1 SGHRS and CDR2 YFSETQ. This CDR3 has 16 residues. The CDR3 region is CASSPSGHRRWTEAFF. The CDR3 DNA reads TGCGCCAGCAGCCCTTCGGGACACCGGAGGTGGACTGAAGCTTTCTTT.